This T cell receptor (beta chain) was sequenced during a study of liver allograft versus peripheral blood T cells. Study details: Transplanted livers and recipients' peripheral blood had their T cell receptor repertoires compared.

Using its own MiXCR run on the reads, TCRdb lists one record per CDR3 protein. The sample lists just over 6,500 distinct CDR3 sequences; 15% to 20% were seen once. V was shortened by 7 bases and J by 2 bases, with 12 bases between the two germline ends. CDR3 size: 13 residues. Per the germline V gene, CDR1 is SQVTM and CDR2 is ANQGSEA. This clonotype is medium-sized (0.01 to 0.1%) by share. The chain uses TRBV29-1 and TRBJ1-5, with a possible D match to TRBD1 (5 bases). This sequence was found in a human patient who had a liver transplant. Some T cells may have originated in the graft donor. The CDR3 here is CSAGETGNQPQHF. CDR3 sequence (DNA): TGCAGCGCGGGCGAGACAGGCAATCAGCCCCAGCATTTT.